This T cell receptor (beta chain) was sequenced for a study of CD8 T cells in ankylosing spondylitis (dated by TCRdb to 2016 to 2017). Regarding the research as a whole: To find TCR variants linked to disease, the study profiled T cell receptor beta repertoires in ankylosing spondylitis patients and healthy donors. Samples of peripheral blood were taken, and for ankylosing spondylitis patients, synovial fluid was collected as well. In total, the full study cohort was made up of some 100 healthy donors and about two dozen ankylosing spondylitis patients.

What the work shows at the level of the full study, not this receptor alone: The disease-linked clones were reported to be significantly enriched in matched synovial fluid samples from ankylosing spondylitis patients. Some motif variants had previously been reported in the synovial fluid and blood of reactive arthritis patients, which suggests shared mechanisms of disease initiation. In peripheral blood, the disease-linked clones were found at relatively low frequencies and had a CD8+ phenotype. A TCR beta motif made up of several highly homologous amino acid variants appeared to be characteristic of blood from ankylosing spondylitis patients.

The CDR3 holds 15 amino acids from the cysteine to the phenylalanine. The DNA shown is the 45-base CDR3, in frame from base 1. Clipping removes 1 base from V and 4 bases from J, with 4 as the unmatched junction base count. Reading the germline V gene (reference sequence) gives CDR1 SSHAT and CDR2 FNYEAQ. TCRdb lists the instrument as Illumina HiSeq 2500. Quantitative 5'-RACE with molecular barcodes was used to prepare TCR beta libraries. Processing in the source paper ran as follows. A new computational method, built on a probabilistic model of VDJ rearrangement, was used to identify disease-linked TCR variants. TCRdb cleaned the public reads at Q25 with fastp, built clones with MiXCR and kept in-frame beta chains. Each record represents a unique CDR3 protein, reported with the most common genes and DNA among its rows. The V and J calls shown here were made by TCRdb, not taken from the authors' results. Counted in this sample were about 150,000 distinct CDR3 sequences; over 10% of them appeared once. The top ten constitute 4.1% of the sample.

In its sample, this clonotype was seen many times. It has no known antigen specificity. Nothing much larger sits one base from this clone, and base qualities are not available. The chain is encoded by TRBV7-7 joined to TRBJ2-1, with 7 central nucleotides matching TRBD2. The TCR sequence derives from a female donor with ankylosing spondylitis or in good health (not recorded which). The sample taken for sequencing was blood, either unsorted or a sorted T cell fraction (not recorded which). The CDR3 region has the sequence CASSLDGGRYNEQFF. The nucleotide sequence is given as TGTGCCAGCAGCTTAGACGGCGGGAGATACAATGAGCAGTTCTTC.